This TCR beta chain originates from a study of T-cell reconstitution after alpha-beta-depleted transplantation in children (dated by TCRdb to the mid-2010s). As for the study more broadly: T-cell immune reconstitution after TCRalphabeta/CD19-depleted allogeneic hematopoietic cell transplantation in children was quantitatively tracked in the study by means of TCR repertoire profiling.

Library construction relied on PCR. The sequencing machine was an Illumina HiSeq 2500. Molecular barcoding was employed in the preparation of TCR libraries, with unique molecular identifiers being used to normalize TCRbeta repertoire quantification. TCRdb passed the public sequencing reads through fastp at Q25 and MiXCR, retaining productive beta sequences. One record per CDR3 amino acid sequence lists the most common genes and DNA. Present in this sample are approximately 490,000 distinct CDR3 sequences, 8% to 11% of which were seen just once. About 2.1% of the sample goes to the ten largest clones. Worth noting for this clonotype: Its binding antigen is unknown. One end of the junction does not line up with germline, which may come from a read error.

The treatment or condition label corresponds to: allogeneic hematopoietic cell transplantation with graft depleted of TCRalphabeta T cells and CD19 B cells. The children who served as transplant recipients had been given grafts of TCRalphabeta/CD19-depleted allogeneic hematopoietic cells. The CDR3 contains 15 residues, cysteine and phenylalanine counted. The kept DNA is CDR3 alone, 45 bases in frame from the first base. CDR1 and CDR2 are read off the germline V gene as ENHRY and SYGVKD. Study-wide findings and limitations: About two months after transplant, the apparently early recovery of alphabetaT-cell counts reportedly depended on just several hundred clones that had expanded rapidly and came from non-depleted graft cells. The high TCRbeta diversity at day 60 in some patients was ascribed to recipient T cells and intrathymic progenitors that had survived conditioning. Hyperexpanded clone frequencies declined over subsequent months; after one year, T-cell counts and TCRbeta diversity were mostly attributed to newly produced T cells.

The clonotype was recovered from a child younger than 10 with inherited bone marrow failure, due to receive a stem cell transplant. This sample comprised PBMCs, obtained before TCRalphabeta/CD19-depleted stem cell transplant. Recombination joined TRBV10-3 with TRBJ2-5; 10 bases in the middle match TRBD1. The nucleotide sequence is given as TGTGCCATCAGTGAGGCCGACAGGGGGCAAGCGACCCAGTACTTC. Translated, it gives CAISEADRGQATQYF.